These 2 T cell receptor beta chains were sequenced from one sample in a study of cytomegalovirus exposure and HLA in healthy donors. Researchers ran the PCR with 60 Vbeta and 13 Jbeta primers. Assay used: immunoSEQ multiplex PCR; TCRdb lists only in-frame clones, some missing. The data show 130,000 to 150,000 clones, around 65% seen once. Sequencing was done on a sample of PBMCs. The receptors derive from a woman aged 30 to 39 in good health and CMV-seropositive.

This clone has a handful of counts. V and J are TRBV14 and TRBJ2-7; possibly TRBD1 for D (6 bases). Trimming took 4 bases from V and 3 from J, leaving 16 bases between them. The germline V gene has CDR1 SGHDN and CDR2 FVKESK. The CDR3 spans 15 residues. The DNA of the CDR3 is TGTGCCAGCAGCCTTGGGACAACAACCTACTACGAGCAGTACTTC. This translates into CASSLGTTTYYEQYF.

The genes are TRBV28 and TRBJ2-7; a possible D gene is TRBD1 (6 bases). Between the trimmed V and J ends, which lost 7 bases and 3 bases, there was a span of 13 bases. The CDR3 spans 13 residues. Looked up from germline, CDR1 is MDHEN and CDR2 is SYDVKM. The CDR3 nucleotides read TGTGCCAGCACCTACAGGGACCTCTACGAGCAGTACTTC. It yields the protein CASTYRDLYEQYF.